This TCR beta chain was captured by sequencing in a study of cytomegalovirus exposure and HLA in healthy donors. On the study more broadly: For the 300 to 450 genotyped donors, roughly 80% fell within the Caucasian-associated ancestry cluster.

It was with 60 Vbeta and 13 Jbeta primers that the PCR ran. Measured with immunoSEQ multiplex PCR; TCRdb has only the in-frame clones, and not every one. The sample includes over 150,000 clones, around four fifths seen only once; the top ten take about 1.6%. As regards this clone: Its specificity is not known.

General study points: The study recorded over 150 TCR beta chains that were cytomegalovirus-associated. Exclusion applied to some V segments, including TRBV6-2 and TRBV6-3, as they were indistinguishable.

V lost 5 bases to trimming and J lost 4 bases; unmatched junction nucleotides: 11. The length of the CDR3 is 17 residues. Germline values: CDR1 SEHNR, CDR2 FQNEAQ (reference sequence). The TCR originated in a man aged 45-65 years in good health and CMV-seronegative. This chain links TRBV7-9 with TRBJ1-6; 7 bases map to TRBD1. Input material: PBMCs. CDR3 residues: CASSPRGGQTYNSPLHF. CDR3 DNA: TGTGCCAGCAGCCCCCGTGGGGGACAGACGTATAATTCACCCCTCCACTTT.